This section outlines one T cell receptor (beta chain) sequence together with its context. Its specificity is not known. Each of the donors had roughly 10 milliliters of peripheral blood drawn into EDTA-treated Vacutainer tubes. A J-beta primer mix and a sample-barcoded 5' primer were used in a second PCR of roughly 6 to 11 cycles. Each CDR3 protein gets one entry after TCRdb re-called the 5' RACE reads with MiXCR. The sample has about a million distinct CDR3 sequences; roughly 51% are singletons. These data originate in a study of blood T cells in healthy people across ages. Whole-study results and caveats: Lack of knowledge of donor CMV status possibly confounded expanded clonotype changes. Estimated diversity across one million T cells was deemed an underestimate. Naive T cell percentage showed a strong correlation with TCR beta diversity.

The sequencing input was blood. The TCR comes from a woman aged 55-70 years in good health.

The CDR3 loop reads CSAAIPLAARGSEQYF. CDR3 DNA sequence: TGCAGTGCTGCCATCCCCTTAGCGGCCAGAGGGAGCGAGCAGTACTTC. The chain carries TRBV20-1 and TRBJ2-5; D perhaps matches TRBD2 (6 bases). The DNA end is a closer match to TRBJ2-7, so the J assignment may be wrong. Looked up from germline, CDR1 is DFQATT and CDR2 is SNEGSKA (reference sequence). The CDR3 contains 16 residues.